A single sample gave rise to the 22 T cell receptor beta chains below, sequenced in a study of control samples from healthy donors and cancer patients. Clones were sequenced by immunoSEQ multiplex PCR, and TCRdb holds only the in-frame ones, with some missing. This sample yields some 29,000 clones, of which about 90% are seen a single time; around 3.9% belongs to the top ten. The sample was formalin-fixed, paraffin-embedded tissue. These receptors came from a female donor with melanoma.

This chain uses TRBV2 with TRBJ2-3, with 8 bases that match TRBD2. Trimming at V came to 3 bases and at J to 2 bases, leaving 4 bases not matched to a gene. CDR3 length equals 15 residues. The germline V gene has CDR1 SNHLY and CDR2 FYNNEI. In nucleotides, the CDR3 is TGTGCCAGCAGTGAGAGACTAGCGAACACAGATACGCAGTATTTT. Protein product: CASSERLANTDTQYF.

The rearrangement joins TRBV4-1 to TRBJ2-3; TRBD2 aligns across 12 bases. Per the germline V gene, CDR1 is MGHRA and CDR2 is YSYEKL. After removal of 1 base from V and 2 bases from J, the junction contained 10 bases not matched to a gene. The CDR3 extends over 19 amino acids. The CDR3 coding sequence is TGCGCCAGCAGCCAAGCTTTACTAGCGGGAGGTAAACACACAGATACGCAGTATTTT. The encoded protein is CASSQALLAGGKHTDTQYF.

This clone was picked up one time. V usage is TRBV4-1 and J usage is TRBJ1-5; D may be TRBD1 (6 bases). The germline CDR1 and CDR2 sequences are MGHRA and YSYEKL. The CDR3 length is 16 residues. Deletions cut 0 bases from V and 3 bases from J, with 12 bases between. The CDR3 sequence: CASSQDPDRSNQPQHF. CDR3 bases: TGCGCCAGCAGCCAAGACCCCGACAGGTCCAATCAGCCCCAGCATTTT.

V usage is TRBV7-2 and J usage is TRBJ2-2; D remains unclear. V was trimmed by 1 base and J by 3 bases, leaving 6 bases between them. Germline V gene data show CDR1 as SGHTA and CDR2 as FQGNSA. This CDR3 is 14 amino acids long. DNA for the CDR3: TGTGCCAGCAGCTTAGGGTTTTACACCGGGGAGCTGTTTTTT. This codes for CASSLGFYTGELFF.

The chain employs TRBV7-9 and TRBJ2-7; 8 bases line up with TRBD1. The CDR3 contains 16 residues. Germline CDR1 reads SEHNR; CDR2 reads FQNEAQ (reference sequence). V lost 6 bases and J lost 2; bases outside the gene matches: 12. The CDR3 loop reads CASRSPPGQETYEQYF. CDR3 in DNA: TGTGCCAGCAGGTCTCCTCCGGGACAGGAAACCTACGAGCAGTACTTC. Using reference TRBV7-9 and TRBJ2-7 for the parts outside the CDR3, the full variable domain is DTGVSQNPRHKITKRGQNVTFRCDPISEHNRLYWYRQTLGQGPEFLTYFQNEAQLEKSRLLSDRFSAERPKGSFSTLEIQRTEQGDSAMYLCASRSPPGQETYEQYFGPGTRLTVT.

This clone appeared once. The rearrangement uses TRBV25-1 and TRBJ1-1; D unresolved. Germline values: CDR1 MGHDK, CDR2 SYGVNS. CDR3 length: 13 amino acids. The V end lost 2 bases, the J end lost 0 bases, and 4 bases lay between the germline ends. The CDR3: CASSEVMNTEAFF. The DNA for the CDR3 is TGTGCCAGCAGTGAAGTCATGAACACTGAAGCTTTCTTT.

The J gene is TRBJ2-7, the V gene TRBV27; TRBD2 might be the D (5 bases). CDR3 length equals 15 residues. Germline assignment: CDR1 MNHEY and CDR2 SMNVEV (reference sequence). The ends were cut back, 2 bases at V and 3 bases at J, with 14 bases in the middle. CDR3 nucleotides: TGTGCCAGCAGTTTAATCCCGGGAATCGGCTACGAGCAGTACTTC. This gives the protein CASSLIPGIGYEQYF.

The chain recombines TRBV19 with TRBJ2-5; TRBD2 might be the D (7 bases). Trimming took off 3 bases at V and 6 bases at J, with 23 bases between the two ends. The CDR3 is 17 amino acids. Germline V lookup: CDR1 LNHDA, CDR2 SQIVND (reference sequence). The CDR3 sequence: CASSILGEGVNVKTQYF. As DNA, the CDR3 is TGTGCCAGTAGTATTTTGGGGGAGGGGGTAAATGTGAAGACCCAGTACTTC.

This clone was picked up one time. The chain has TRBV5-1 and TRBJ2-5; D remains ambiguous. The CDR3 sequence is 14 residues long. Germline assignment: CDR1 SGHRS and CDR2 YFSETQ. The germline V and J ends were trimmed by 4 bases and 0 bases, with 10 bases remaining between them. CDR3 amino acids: CASSDGPYQETQYF. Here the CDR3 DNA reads TGCGCCAGCAGCGACGGCCCGTACCAAGAGACCCAGTACTTC.

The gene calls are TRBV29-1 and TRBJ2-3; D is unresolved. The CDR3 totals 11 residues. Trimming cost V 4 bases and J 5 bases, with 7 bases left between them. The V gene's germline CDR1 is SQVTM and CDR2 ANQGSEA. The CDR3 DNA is TGCAGCGTTGTTGGTGGAGATACGCAGTATTTT. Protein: CSVVGGDTQYF.

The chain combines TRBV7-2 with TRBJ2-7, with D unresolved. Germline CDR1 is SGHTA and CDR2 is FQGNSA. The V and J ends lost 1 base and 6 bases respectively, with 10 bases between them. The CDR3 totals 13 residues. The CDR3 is CASSLDRAGEQYF. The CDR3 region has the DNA TGTGCCAGCAGCTTAGACAGAGCCGGCGAGCAGTACTTC.

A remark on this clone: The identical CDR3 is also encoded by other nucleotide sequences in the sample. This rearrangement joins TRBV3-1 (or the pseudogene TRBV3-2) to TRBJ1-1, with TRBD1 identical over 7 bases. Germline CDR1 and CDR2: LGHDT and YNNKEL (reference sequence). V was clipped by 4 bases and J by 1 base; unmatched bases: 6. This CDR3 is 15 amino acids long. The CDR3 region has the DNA TGTGCCAGCAGCCGCCAGGGACAGAAGAACACTGAAGCTTTCTTT. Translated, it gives CASSRQGQKNTEAFF.

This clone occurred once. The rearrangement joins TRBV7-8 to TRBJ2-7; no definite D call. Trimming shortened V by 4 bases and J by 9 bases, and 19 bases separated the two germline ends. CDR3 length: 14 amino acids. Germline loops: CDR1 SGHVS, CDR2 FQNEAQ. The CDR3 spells CASSSSMDGQVQYF. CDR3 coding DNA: TGTGCCAGCAGCTCCTCGATGGACGGCCAAGTGCAGTACTTC.

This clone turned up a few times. The CDR3 DNA reads as TGTGCCAGCAGCTCCCAGGGGACGAACACTGAAGCTTTCTTT. This gives the protein CASSSQGTNTEAFF. This chain uses TRBV7-8 with TRBJ1-1, with a tentative D call TRBD1 (6 bases). This CDR3 is built from 14 residues. CDR1 and CDR2 (germline): SGHVS, FQNEAQ. V shed 4 bases and J shed 1 base, with 10 bases lying between them.

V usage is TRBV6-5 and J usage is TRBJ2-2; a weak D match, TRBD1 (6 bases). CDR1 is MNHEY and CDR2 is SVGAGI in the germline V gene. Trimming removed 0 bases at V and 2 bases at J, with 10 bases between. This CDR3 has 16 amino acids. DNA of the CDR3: TGTGCCAGCAGTTACTCGGGACATATCAACACCGGGGAGCTGTTTTTT. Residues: CASSYSGHINTGELFF.

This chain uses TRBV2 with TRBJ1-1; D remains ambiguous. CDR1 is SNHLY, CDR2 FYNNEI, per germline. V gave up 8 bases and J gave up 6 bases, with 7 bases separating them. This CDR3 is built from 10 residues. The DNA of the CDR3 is TGTGCCAGCGCGGTCGCTGAAGCTTTCTTT. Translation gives CASAVAEAFF. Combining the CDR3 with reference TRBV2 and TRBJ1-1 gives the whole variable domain EPEVTQTPSHQVTQMGQEVILRCVPISNHLYFYWYRQILGQKVEFLVSFYNNEISEKSEIFDDQFSVERPDGSNFTLKIRSTKLEDSAMYFCASAVAEAFFGQGTRLTVV.

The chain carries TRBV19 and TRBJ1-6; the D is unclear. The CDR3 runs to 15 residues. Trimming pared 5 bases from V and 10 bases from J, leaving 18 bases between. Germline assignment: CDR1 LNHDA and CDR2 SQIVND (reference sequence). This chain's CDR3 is CASSDGLSGGSPLHF. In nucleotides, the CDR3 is TGTGCCAGTAGTGATGGACTCTCGGGCGGGTCACCCCTCCACTTT.

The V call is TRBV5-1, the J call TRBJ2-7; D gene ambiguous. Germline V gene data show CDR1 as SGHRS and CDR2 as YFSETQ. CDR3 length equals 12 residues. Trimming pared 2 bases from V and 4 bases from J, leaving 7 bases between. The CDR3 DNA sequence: TGCGCCAGCAGCTTTTCCACGTACGAGCAGTACTTC. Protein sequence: CASSFSTYEQYF.

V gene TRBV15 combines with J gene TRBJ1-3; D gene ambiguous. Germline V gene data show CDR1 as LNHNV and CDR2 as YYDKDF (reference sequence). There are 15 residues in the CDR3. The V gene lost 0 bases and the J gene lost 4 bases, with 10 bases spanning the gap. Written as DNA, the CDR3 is TGTGCCACCAGCAGAGATAGGATTGCAGGAAACACCATATATTTT. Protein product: CATSRDRIAGNTIYF.

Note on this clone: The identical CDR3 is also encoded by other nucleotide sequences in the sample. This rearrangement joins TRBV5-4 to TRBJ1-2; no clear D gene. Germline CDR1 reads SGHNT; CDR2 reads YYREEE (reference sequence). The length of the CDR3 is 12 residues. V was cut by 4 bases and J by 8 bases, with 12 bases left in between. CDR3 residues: CASSLDRRGYTF. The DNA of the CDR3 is TGTGCCAGCAGCCTGGACCGGAGAGGCTACACCTTC. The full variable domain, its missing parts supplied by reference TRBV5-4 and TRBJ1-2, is ETGVTQSPTHLIKTRGQQVTLRCSSQSGHNTVSWYQQALGQGPQFIFQYYREEENGRGNFPPRFSGLQFPNYSSELNVNALELDDSALYLCASSLDRRGYTFGSGTRLTVV.

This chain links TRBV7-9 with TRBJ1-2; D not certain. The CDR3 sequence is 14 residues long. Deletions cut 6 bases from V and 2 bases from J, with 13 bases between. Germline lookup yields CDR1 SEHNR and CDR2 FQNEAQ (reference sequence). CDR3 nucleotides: TGTGCCAGCAGAGCAAGAGGTGGGAACTATGGCTACACCTTC. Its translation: CASRARGGNYGYTF.

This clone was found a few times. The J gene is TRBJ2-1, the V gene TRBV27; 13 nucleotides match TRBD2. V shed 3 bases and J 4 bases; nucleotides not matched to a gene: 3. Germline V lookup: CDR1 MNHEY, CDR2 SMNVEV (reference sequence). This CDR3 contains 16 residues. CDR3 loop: CASSFGLAGDYNEQFF. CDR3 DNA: TGTGCCAGCAGTTTCGGACTAGCGGGAGATTACAATGAGCAGTTCTTC.